The 22 T cell receptor beta chains listed next were all sequenced from one sample in a study of blood T cell repertoires in COVID-19. Generated by immunoSEQ multiplex PCR, the TCRdb table keeps only in-frame clones and is missing some. This table holds fewer than 250,000 clones, 80% to 90% found once. The material sequenced was PBMCs or T cells enriched from blood (not recorded which). These receptors all stem from a woman in her thirties or forties who had been exposed to COVID-19.

V is TRBV9 and J is TRBJ1-2, with no clear D. V lost 0 bases and J 1 base, leaving 13 bases between the germline ends. This CDR3 contains 16 residues. Germline-derived CDR1 and CDR2 are SGDLS and YYNGEE. The CDR3 loop reads CASSVAQDSFNYGYTF. The CDR3 DNA sequence: TGTGCCAGCAGCGTAGCTCAAGACTCCTTTAACTATGGCTACACCTTC.

In DNA form, the CDR3 reads TGTGCCAGCCATCGCGGGTTAGGGAATCAGCCCCAGCATTTT. Protein product: CASHRGLGNQPQHF. The J gene is TRBJ1-5, the V gene TRBV2; no clear D. The germline V and J ends were trimmed by 8 bases and 4 bases, with 15 bases remaining between them. The CDR3 has 14 residues. The germline V gene encodes CDR1 SNHLY and CDR2 FYNNEI. Full variable domain (remainder filled in from reference TRBV2 and TRBJ1-5): EPEVTQTPSHQVTQMGQEVILRCVPISNHLYFYWYRQILGQKVEFLVSFYNNEISEKSEIFDDQFSVERPDGSNFTLKIRSTKLEDSAMYFCASHRGLGNQPQHFGDGTRLSIL.

This chain links TRBV5-4 with TRBJ1-1; D is unresolved. CDR1 and CDR2 from the germline V gene are SGHNT and YYREEE (reference sequence). V was clipped by 4 bases and J by 1 base, with 8 bases between them. The CDR3 contains 13 residues. This CDR3 reads CASSGRGNTEAFF. In nucleotides, the CDR3 is TGTGCCAGCAGCGGGCGGGGGAACACTGAAGCTTTCTTT.

The chain is built from TRBV28 and TRBJ1-1, with D maybe TRBD1 (6 bases). Germline-derived CDR1 and CDR2 are MDHEN and SYDVKM. The CDR3 is made up of 16 amino acids. V lost 7 bases and J 5 bases, leaving 23 bases between the germline ends. CDR3: CASNADRDPRGTEAFF. The CDR3 DNA sequence: TGTGCCAGCAACGCCGACCGGGACCCGAGGGGGACTGAAGCTTTCTTT.

The chain carries TRBV12-3 or TRBV12-4 and TRBJ1-1; D may be TRBD1 (6 bases). Deletions cut 7 bases from V and 9 bases from J, with 15 bases between. The CDR3 consists of 12 residues. CDR3 in amino acids: CASNDRTAQAFF. CDR3 coding DNA: TGTGCCAGCAACGACCGGACAGCCCAAGCTTTCTTT.

Regarding this clone: Other DNA sequences in this sample translate to the same CDR3. DNA for the CDR3: TGCGCCAGCAGCCAAGAGCTGGGGCCCTTGCCAGATACGCAGTATTTT. It encodes CASSQELGPLPDTQYF. The rearrangement links TRBV4-3 to TRBJ2-3; D might be TRBD1 (5 bases). This CDR3 has 16 amino acids. The V gene lost 0 bases and the J gene lost 4 bases, with 14 bases spanning the gap. Germline values: CDR1 LGHNA, CDR2 YSLEER.

The rearrangement uses TRBV3-1 (or the pseudogene TRBV3-2) and TRBJ2-2; D call uncertain. V was cut by 2 bases and J by 6 bases, with 4 bases left in between. The CDR3 length is 12 residues. Germline V gives CDR1 LGHDT, CDR2 YNNKEL (reference sequence). CDR3 nucleotide sequence: TGTGCCAGCAGCCAATCCGCCGGGGAGCTGTTTTTT. Translating gives CASSQSAGELFF.

The chain combines TRBV19 with TRBJ2-1; D not resolved. The CDR3 covers 13 residues. The ends were cut back, 5 bases at V and 9 bases at J, with 14 bases in the middle. Per the germline V gene, CDR1 is LNHDA and CDR2 is SQIVND (reference sequence). The CDR3 here is CASSLGIAIEQFF. CDR3 in DNA: TGTGCCAGTAGTTTAGGGATAGCCATTGAGCAGTTCTTC.

The V and J genes are TRBV7-9 and TRBJ1-1; possibly TRBD1 for D (5 bases). The CDR3 is 13 residues long. Per the germline V gene, CDR1 is SEHNR and CDR2 is FQNEAQ (reference sequence). The germline V and J ends were trimmed by 6 bases and 6 bases, with 14 bases remaining between them. The CDR3 reads CASRIGVFPEAFF. CDR3 in DNA: TGTGCCAGCAGAATAGGGGTTTTCCCTGAAGCTTTCTTT. The full variable domain, its missing parts supplied by reference TRBV7-9 and TRBJ1-1, is DTGVSQNPRHKITKRGQNVTFRCDPISEHNRLYWYRQTLGQGPEFLTYFQNEAQLEKSRLLSDRFSAERPKGSFSTLEIQRTEQGDSAMYLCASRIGVFPEAFFGQGTRLTVV.

The genes are TRBV3-1 (or the pseudogene TRBV3-2) and TRBJ2-3; D uncertain. CDR1 and CDR2 from the germline V gene are LGHDT and YNNKEL (reference sequence). V was shortened by 0 bases and J by 13 bases, with 14 bases between the two germline ends. CDR3 length equals 13 residues. The DNA of the CDR3 is TGTGCCAGCAGCCAAGAGGTCTCCACACCGAAGTATTTT. It specifies CASSQEVSTPKYF.

The CDR3: CASSPGTESEQYF. In nucleotides, the CDR3 is TGTGCCAGCAGCCCCGGGACAGAGAGCGAGCAGTACTTC. The chain is built from TRBV7-9 and TRBJ2-7; TRBD1 agrees at 7 bases. The ends lost 5 bases at V and 6 bases at J; junction bases unmatched: 7. The CDR3 runs to 13 residues. Germline V gene lookup returns CDR1 SEHNR and CDR2 FQNEAQ (reference sequence).

V is TRBV7-8 and J is TRBJ2-2, with a possible D match to TRBD2 (5 bases). V lost 5 bases and J 5 bases, leaving 18 bases between the germline ends. This CDR3 has 16 amino acids. CDR1 and CDR2 from the germline V gene are SGHVS and FQNEAQ. The DNA of the CDR3 is TGTGCCAGCAGCCCCCGTGACCTATCGGGAACCGGGGAGCTGTTTTTT. Translated, it gives CASSPRDLSGTGELFF.

This clone was seen only once. The chain uses TRBV19 and TRBJ1-2; D is perhaps TRBD1 (5 bases). Looked up from germline, CDR1 is LNHDA and CDR2 is SQIVND (reference sequence). The CDR3 consists of 17 residues. V dropped 5 bases and J dropped 2 bases, with 21 bases sitting between them. CDR3 nucleotides: TGTGCCAGTAGTTTGTTTCCTGACAGTCTTTCAAACTATGGCTACACCTTC. Protein sequence: CASSLFPDSLSNYGYTF.

The chain uses TRBV7-8 and TRBJ1-6; D uncertain. The V gene's germline CDR1 is SGHVS and CDR2 FQNEAQ. The CDR3 has 12 residues. Trimming pared 8 bases from V and 8 bases from J, leaving 10 bases between. CDR3 region: CASSGLDSPLHF. The CDR3, as DNA: TGTGCCAGCTCGGGTCTCGATTCACCCCTCCACTTT.

The count of this clone is one. The V gene is TRBV12-3 or TRBV12-4, the J gene TRBJ2-1, with D unclear. Trimming took off 7 bases at V and 0 bases at J, with 7 bases between the two ends. The CDR3 is 13 residues long. CDR3 region: CASTPLSYNEQFF. The CDR3 DNA follows: TGTGCCAGCACCCCCCTCTCCTACAATGAGCAGTTCTTC.

The chain has TRBV19 and TRBJ1-1; 11 bases are shared with TRBD1. The ends lost 7 bases at V and 2 bases at J; junction bases unmatched: 12. The CDR3 extends over 17 amino acids. Germline V gene lookup returns CDR1 LNHDA and CDR2 SQIVND (reference sequence). CDR3 sequence (DNA): TGTGCCAGTACCCTAGGGACAGGGGGTAATCCAAACACTGAAGCTTTCTTT. Amino acid sequence: CASTLGTGGNPNTEAFF.

The V gene is TRBV21-1, the J gene TRBJ1-5; TRBD1, the D gene given by the table, was not confirmed from the DNA. TRBV21-1 is tagged as a pseudogene. This CDR3 spans 19 amino acids. The CDR3 region is CASPLRGTDQAFGNQPQHF. In nucleotides, the CDR3 is TGTGCCAGCCCCCTCAGGGGGACAGACCAAGCCTTTGGCAATCAGCCCCAGCATTTT.

This clone showed up many times. The chain joins TRBV27 to TRBJ2-3; a possible D gene is TRBD1 (6 bases). Trimming took 6 bases from V and 0 from J, leaving 10 bases between them. CDR3 length equals 14 residues. CDR1 and CDR2 from the germline V gene are MNHEY and SMNVEV (reference sequence). This chain's CDR3 is CASRRTGSTDTQYF. The CDR3 DNA is TGTGCCAGCAGAAGAACAGGGAGCACAGATACGCAGTATTTT.

This sequence joins TRBV28 and TRBJ2-2, with 15 nucleotides matching TRBD2. Losses at the gene ends were 3 bases for V and 1 base for J; bases not matched to a gene: 6. The CDR3 extends over 19 amino acids. CDR1 and CDR2 (germline): MDHEN, SYDVKM. CDR3 nucleotide sequence: TGTGCCAGCAGTTTCCCCGGGACTAGCGGGGGGAGGAACACCGGGGAGCTGTTTTTT. This translates into CASSFPGTSGGRNTGELFF.

The genes are TRBV2 and TRBJ1-5; perhaps TRBD1 as D (6 bases). CDR1 is SNHLY and CDR2 is FYNNEI in the germline V gene. The CDR3 extends over 13 amino acids. V was pared by 8 bases and J by 7 bases, with 15 bases between. The CDR3, as DNA: TGTGCCAGCCACAGGGAAGGCATGCAGCCCCAGCATTTT. Translating gives CASHREGMQPQHF.

The chain links TRBV6-5 to TRBJ1-3, with D maybe TRBD1 (6 bases). Germline CDR1 and CDR2: MNHEY and SVGAGI. Trimming left V 5 bases short and J 0 bases short, with 11 bases between. The CDR3 is 15 amino acids. CDR3 region: CASSTGQFSGNTIYF. The CDR3 nucleotides are TGTGCCAGCAGTACTGGACAGTTCTCTGGAAACACCATATATTTT.

This chain uses TRBV5-5 with TRBJ1-1, with a possible D match to TRBD1 (6 bases). The germline gives CDR1 SGHKS, CDR2 YYEKEE (reference sequence). CDR3 length: 19 amino acids. The V end was cut by 0 bases, the J end by 0 bases, with 21 bases between. The CDR3: CASSLAHGQGSRLNTEAFF. CDR3 DNA sequence: TGTGCCAGCAGCTTGGCCCACGGCCAGGGGAGCAGGTTGAACACTGAAGCTTTCTTT.